These 14 T cell receptor beta chains were all obtained from the same sample, sequenced in a study of T cell changes during pregnancy in multiple sclerosis. The repertoire was sequenced with immunoSEQ multiplex PCR; TCRdb's copy has only in-frame clones and lacks some. The table lists about 76,000 clones, roughly 93% of them singletons. The input for sequencing was peripheral blood, taken in the second trimester of pregnancy. The receptors originated from a female donor with multiple sclerosis, enrolled in a pregnancy study.

This rearrangement joins TRBV9 to TRBJ2-1; possible D gene TRBD1, 5 bases. Trimming took off 0 bases at V and 2 bases at J, with 9 bases between the two ends. The germline CDR1 and CDR2 sequences are SGDLS and YYNGEE. The CDR3 covers 15 residues. The CDR3 is CASSVGQGTYNEQFF. In DNA, the CDR3 is TGTGCCAGCAGCGTAGGGCAGGGTACCTACAATGAGCAGTTCTTC. Combining the CDR3 with reference TRBV9 and TRBJ2-1 gives the whole variable domain DSGVTQTPKHLITATGQRVTLRCSPRSGDLSVYWYQQSLDQGLQFLIQYYNGEERAKGNILERFSAQQFPDLHSELNLSSLELGDSALYFCASSVGQGTYNEQFFGPGTRLTVL.

The chain links TRBV9 to TRBJ2-1; TRBD2 is a possible D gene (5 bases). Germline CDR1 reads SGDLS; CDR2 reads YYNGEE. V lost 6 bases to trimming and J lost 5 bases, with 15 bases between them. This CDR3 region has 14 residues. The chain's CDR3 is CASNEGSPNNEQFF. Written as DNA, the CDR3 is TGTGCCAGCAACGAGGGTTCCCCCAACAATGAGCAGTTCTTC.

The chain couples TRBV5-5 to TRBJ1-5, with 7 positions matching TRBD1. Looked up from germline, CDR1 is SGHKS and CDR2 is YYEKEE (reference sequence). With V trimmed by 4 bases and J by 0 bases, 13 bases remained unmatched. This CDR3 region has 18 residues. The CDR3 region has the DNA TGTGCCAGCAGCCGACAGGGCGTAGGGGCCTATAGCAATCAGCCCCAGCATTTT. Protein sequence: CASSRQGVGAYSNQPQHF.

The rearrangement links TRBV5-1 to TRBJ2-7, with 12 bases matching TRBD1. Germline lookup yields CDR1 SGHRS and CDR2 YFSETQ. The CDR3 has 15 amino acids. With 4 bases clipped from V and 3 bases from J, the junction kept 5 bases outside the gene matches. The CDR3 loop reads CASSRGTGGFYEQYF. DNA of the CDR3: TGCGCCAGCAGCAGGGGGACAGGGGGCTTCTACGAGCAGTACTTC.

This chain uses TRBV7-8 with TRBJ2-2, with TRBD1 as a possible D gene (5 bases). The germline V gene has CDR1 SGHVS and CDR2 FQNEAQ. CDR3 length: 14 residues. Trimming shortened V by 1 base and J by 3 bases, and 6 bases separated the two germline ends. This CDR3 is CASSLVGHTGELFF. In DNA form, the CDR3 reads TGTGCCAGCAGCTTAGTGGGGCACACCGGGGAGCTGTTTTTT. Using reference TRBV7-8 and TRBJ2-2 for the parts outside the CDR3, the full variable domain is GAGVSQSPRYKVAKRGQDVALRCDPISGHVSLFWYQQALGQGPEFLTYFQNEAQLDKSGLPSDRFFAERPEGSVSTLKIQRTQQEDSAVYLCASSLVGHTGELFFGEGSRLTVL.

The chain recombines TRBV25-1 with TRBJ1-1, with D perhaps matching TRBD1 (6 bases). Germline values: CDR1 MGHDK, CDR2 SYGVNS. This CDR3 is built from 14 residues. Between the trimmed V and J ends, which lost 3 bases and 0 bases, there was a span of 8 bases. The CDR3 here is CASSEDSMNTEAFF. The CDR3 DNA is TGTGCCAGCAGTGAGGACAGTATGAACACTGAAGCTTTCTTT.

V usage is TRBV7-3 and J usage is TRBJ1-1; 9 nucleotides line up with TRBD1. The J segment lost 11 bases and the V segment lost 5 bases, leaving 9 bases of the junction unmatched. The CDR3 length is 13 residues. The germline gives CDR1 SGHTA, CDR2 FQGTGA. The CDR3 DNA sequence: TGTGCCAGCAGCCCGGGACAGGGTGTTGGGGCTTTCTTT. It specifies CASSPGQGVGAFF.

This clone has more than one count but fewer than ten. The genes are TRBV2 and TRBJ1-5, with 7 bases identical to TRBD1. The germline V gene encodes CDR1 SNHLY and CDR2 FYNNEI. J gave up 7 bases and V 8 bases, and 14 bases lay outside the gene matches. The CDR3 sequence is 15 residues long. The CDR3 spells CASQGLQTGTQPQHF. Here the CDR3 DNA reads TGTGCCAGCCAGGGGCTACAGACAGGGACCCAGCCCCAGCATTTT.

The V gene is TRBV2, the J gene TRBJ1-6; 9 bases fit TRBD1. Germline assignment: CDR1 SNHLY and CDR2 FYNNEI. The ends lost 8 bases at V and 8 bases at J; junction bases unmatched: 7. The CDR3 extends over 14 amino acids. CDR3 sequence (DNA): TGTGCCAGCCGATGGACAGGGGTTGATTCACCCCTCCACTTT. It specifies CASRWTGVDSPLHF.

The V gene is TRBV19, the J gene TRBJ1-1; possible D gene TRBD1, 5 bases. The germline CDR1 and CDR2 sequences are LNHDA and SQIVND (reference sequence). This CDR3 contains 13 residues. Deletions cut 6 bases from V and 2 bases from J, with 10 bases between. The DNA for the CDR3 is TGTGCCAGTAGCCCTGGGGCCAACACTGAAGCTTTCTTT. Translating gives CASSPGANTEAFF.

The chain uses TRBV2 and TRBJ1-1; TRBD1 is a possible D gene (6 bases). Germline assignment: CDR1 SNHLY and CDR2 FYNNEI. The germline V and J ends were trimmed by 5 bases and 6 bases, with 19 bases remaining between them. The CDR3 is 15 amino acids. In DNA, the CDR3 is TGTGCCAGCAGTTCACGAGGCCAGGGGATTTCTGAAGCTTTCTTT. This codes for CASSSRGQGISEAFF.

This chain uses TRBV20-1 with TRBJ2-5; D unclear. This CDR3 region has 10 residues. V lost 6 bases to trimming and J lost 5 bases, with 7 bases between them. Germline loops: CDR1 DFQATT, CDR2 SNEGSKA (reference sequence). CDR3 bases: TGCAGTGCCATTTTGGAGACCCAGTACTTC. It specifies CSAILETQYF.

This clone was observed once. This rearrangement joins TRBV19 to TRBJ1-5, with 7 nucleotides matching TRBD1. J lost 4 bases, V lost 0 bases, and 9 bases had no gene match. This CDR3 is 17 amino acids long. In germline, CDR1 is LNHDA, CDR2 SQIVND (reference sequence). CDR3 sequence: CASSIDPPGQKNQPQHF. CDR3 coding DNA: TGTGCCAGTAGTATAGATCCCCCGGGACAGAAAAATCAGCCCCAGCATTTT.

This chain links TRBV19 with TRBJ1-1, with TRBD1 matching over 7 bases. J gave up 0 bases and V 5 bases, and 6 bases lay outside the gene matches. CDR1 is LNHDA and CDR2 is SQIVND in the germline V gene (reference sequence). The CDR3 contains 15 residues. The CDR3 DNA reads TGTGCCAGTAGTTTAGGGACAGTAATGAACACTGAAGCTTTCTTT. Protein: CASSLGTVMNTEAFF. The whole variable domain, remainder taken from reference TRBV19 and TRBJ1-1, is DGGITQSPKYLFRKEGQNVTLSCEQNLNHDAMYWYRQDPGQGLRLIYYSQIVNDFQKGDIAEGYSVSREKKESFPLTVTSAQKNPTAFYLCASSLGTVMNTEAFFGQGTRLTVV.